The sequence of this T cell receptor beta chain was determined in a study of response to subunit inactivated influenza vaccine. Study-level findings and limits: New T cells are recruited in small numbers by each seasonal influenza vaccination, according to the authors' suggestion.

In TCRdb, the RT-PCR reads were re-called with MiXCR into one record per CDR3 protein. The sample consists of about 780,000 distinct CDR3 sequences, approximately 17% of them appearing once. V lost 1 base, J lost 1 base, and 24 bases lay in between. The CDR3 has 20 amino acids. Germline lookup yields CDR1 LGHDT and CDR2 YNNKEL (reference sequence). Note on this clonotype: The antigen is unknown.

This material consisted of PBMCs from blood, taken more than 4 days after vaccination. The gene calls are TRBV3-1 and TRBJ2-3, with D uncertain. The receptor was derived from a man aged 45 to 65 who received an inactivated influenza vaccine. This CDR3 reads CASSQGLFFVSARRTDTQYF. The CDR3 DNA sequence: TGTGCCAGCAGCCAAGGCCTGTTTTTCGTTTCGGCGAGACGCACAGATACGCAGTATTTT.